Reported below is one T cell receptor (beta chain). This sample stems from a study of long-term antiretroviral therapy in people with HIV. Trimming cost V 1 base and J 10 bases; bases outside gene matches: 4. This CDR3 has 14 amino acids. From germline, CDR1 is SGDLS and CDR2 YYNGEE. Survey level was the resolution at which the v3.0 immunoSEQ assay ran. TCRdb keeps only in-frame clones here, not all; method: immunoSEQ multiplex PCR. The sample records about 12,000 clones, under 85% being singletons. This receptor was taken from a man aged 40-49 years with HIV. Sequencing used unsorted PBMCs, obtained 3.4 years after starting antiretroviral therapy. The chain combines TRBV9 with TRBJ2-1; 11 bases line up with TRBD2. CDR3 amino acids: CASSVTSGRTEQFF. For the CDR3, the DNA is TGTGCCAGCAGCGTAACTAGCGGGAGAACCGAGCAGTTCTTC.